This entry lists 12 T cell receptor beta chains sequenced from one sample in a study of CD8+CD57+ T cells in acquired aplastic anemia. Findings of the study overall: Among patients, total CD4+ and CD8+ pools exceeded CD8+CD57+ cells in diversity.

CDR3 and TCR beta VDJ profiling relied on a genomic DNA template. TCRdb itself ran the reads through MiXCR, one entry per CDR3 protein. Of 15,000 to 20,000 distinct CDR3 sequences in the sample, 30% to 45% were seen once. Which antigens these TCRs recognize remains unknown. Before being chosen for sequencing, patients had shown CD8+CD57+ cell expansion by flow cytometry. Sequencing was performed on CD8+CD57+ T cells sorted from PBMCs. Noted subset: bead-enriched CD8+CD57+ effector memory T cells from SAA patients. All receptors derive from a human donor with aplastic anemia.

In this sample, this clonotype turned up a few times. The CDR3 spells CATSSPEVANYNEQFF. CDR3 in DNA: TGTGCCACCAGCAGCCCGGAGGTGGCTAACTACAATGAGCAGTTCTTC. The chain couples TRBV15 to TRBJ2-1; possible D gene TRBD2, 5 bases. Trimming left V 3 bases short and J 3 bases short, with 15 bases between. Germline CDR1 is LNHNV and CDR2 is YYDKDF (reference sequence). There are 16 residues in the CDR3.

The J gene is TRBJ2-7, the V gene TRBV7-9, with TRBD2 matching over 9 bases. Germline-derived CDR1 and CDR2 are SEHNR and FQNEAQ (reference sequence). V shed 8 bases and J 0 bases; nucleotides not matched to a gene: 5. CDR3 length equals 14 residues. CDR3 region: CASHGSGGSYEQYF. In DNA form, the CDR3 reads TGTGCCAGCCACGGTAGCGGGGGCTCCTACGAGCAGTACTTC. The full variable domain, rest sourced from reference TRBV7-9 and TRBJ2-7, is DTGVSQNPRHKITKRGQNVTFRCDPISEHNRLYWYRQTLGQGPEFLTYFQNEAQLEKSRLLSDRFSAERPKGSFSTLEIQRTEQGDSAMYLCASHGSGGSYEQYFGPGTRLTVT.

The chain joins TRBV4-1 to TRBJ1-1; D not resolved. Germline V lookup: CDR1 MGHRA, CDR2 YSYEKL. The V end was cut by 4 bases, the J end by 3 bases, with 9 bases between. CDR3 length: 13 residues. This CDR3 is CASSRRGDTEAFF. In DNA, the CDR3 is TGCGCCAGCAGCCGGCGCGGGGACACTGAAGCTTTCTTT.

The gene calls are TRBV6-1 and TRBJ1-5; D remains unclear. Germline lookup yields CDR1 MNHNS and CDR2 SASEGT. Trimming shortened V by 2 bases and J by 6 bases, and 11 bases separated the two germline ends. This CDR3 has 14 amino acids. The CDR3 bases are TGTGCCAGCAGTGAACGGCGGGATTCTCAGCCCCAGCATTTT. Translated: CASSERRDSQPQHF.

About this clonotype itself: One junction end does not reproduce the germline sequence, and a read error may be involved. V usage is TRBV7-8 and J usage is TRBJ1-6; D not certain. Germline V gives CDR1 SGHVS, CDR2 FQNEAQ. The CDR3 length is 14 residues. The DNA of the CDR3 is TGTGCCGGCAGCTTGGGCCTTGGGGATTCACCCCTCCACTTT. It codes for CAGSLGLGDSPLHF.

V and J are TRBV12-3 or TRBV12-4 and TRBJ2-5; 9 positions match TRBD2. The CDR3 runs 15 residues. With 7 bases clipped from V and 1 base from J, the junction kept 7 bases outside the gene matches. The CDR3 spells CASTPSTSGQETQYF. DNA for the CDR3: TGTGCCAGCACACCATCGACTAGCGGCCAAGAGACCCAGTACTTC.

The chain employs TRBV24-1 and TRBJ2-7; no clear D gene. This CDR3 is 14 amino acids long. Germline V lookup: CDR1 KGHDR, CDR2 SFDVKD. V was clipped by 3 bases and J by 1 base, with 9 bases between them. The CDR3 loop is CATSDAAASYEQYF. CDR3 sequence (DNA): TGTGCCACCAGTGATGCGGCAGCTTCCTACGAGCAGTACTTC.

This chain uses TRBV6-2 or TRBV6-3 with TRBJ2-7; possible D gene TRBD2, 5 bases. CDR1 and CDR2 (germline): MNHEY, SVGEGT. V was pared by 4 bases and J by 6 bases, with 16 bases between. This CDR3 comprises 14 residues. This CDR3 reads CASSSAGVRVEQYF. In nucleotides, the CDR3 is TGTGCCAGCAGTTCCGCCGGGGTAAGGGTCGAGCAGTACTTC.

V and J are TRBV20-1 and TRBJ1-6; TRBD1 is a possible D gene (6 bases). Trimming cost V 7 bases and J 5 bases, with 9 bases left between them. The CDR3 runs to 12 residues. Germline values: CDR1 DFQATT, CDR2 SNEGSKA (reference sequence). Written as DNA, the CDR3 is TGCAGTGGAAGGGACAATAATTCACCCCTCCACTTT. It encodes CSGRDNNSPLHF.

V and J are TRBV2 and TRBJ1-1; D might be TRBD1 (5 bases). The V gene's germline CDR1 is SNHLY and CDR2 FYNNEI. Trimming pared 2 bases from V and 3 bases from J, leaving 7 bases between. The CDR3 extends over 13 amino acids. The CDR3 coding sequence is TGTGCCAGCAGTGAAAGGGGTGACACTGAAGCTTTCTTT. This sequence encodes CASSERGDTEAFF.

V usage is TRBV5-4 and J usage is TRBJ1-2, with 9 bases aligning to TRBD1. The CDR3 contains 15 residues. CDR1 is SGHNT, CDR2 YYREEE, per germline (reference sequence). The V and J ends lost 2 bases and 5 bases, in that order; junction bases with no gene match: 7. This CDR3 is CASSFLGTGSYGYTF. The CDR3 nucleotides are TGTGCCAGCAGCTTCCTTGGGACAGGGTCGTATGGCTACACCTTC.

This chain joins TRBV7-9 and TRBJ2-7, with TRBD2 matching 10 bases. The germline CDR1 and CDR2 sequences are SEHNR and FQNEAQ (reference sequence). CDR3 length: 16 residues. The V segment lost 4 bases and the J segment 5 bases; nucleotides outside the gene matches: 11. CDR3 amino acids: CASSSRGLAFEHEQYF. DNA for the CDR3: TGTGCCAGCAGCTCCCGGGGACTAGCGTTCGAACACGAGCAGTACTTC.